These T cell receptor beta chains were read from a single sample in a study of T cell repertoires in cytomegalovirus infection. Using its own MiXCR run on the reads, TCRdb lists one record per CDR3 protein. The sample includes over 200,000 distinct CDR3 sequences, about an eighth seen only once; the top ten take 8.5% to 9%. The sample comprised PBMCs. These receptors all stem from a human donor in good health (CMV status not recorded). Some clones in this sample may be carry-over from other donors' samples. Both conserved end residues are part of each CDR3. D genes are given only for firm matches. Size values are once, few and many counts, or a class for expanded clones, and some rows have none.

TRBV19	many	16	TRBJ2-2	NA	CASTPLAKPTTGELFF	TGTGCCAGTACCCCGCTAGCCAAACCAACCACCGGGGAGCTGTTTTTT
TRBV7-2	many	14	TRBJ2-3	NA	CASRAGTIADTQYF	TGTGCCAGCAGGGCCGGGACCATAGCAGATACGCAGTATTTT
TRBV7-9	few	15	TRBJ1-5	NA	CASSLGRDSNQPQHF	TGTGCCAGCAGCTTGGGCAGAGATAGCAATCAGCCCCAGCATTTT
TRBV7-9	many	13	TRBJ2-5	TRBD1	CASSVLRGETQYF	TGTGCCAGCAGCGTCCTCAGGGGGGAGACCCAGTACTTC
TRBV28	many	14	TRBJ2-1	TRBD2	CASQTSGRVWEQFF	TGTGCCAGTCAGACTAGCGGGAGGGTATGGGAGCAGTTCTTC
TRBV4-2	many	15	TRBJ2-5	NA	CASSPQPQIQETQYF	TGTGCCAGCAGCCCCCAACCACAGATCCAAGAGACCCAGTACTTC
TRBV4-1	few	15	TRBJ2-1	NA	CASSHPGLEGVEQFF	TGCGCCAGCAGCCACCCGGGACTGGAGGGGGTAGAGCAGTTCTTC
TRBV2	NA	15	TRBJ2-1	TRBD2	CASRAGTRLFNEQFF	TGTGCCAGCAGGGCCGGGACTAGACTGTTTAATGAGCAGTTCTTC
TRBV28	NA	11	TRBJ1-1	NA	CASSFQGRAFF	TGTGCCAGCAGTTTTCAAGGACGAGCTTTCTTT
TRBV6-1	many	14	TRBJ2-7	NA	CASRDGSESYEQYF	TGTGCCAGCAGGGACGGGAGTGAGTCCTACGAGCAGTACTTC
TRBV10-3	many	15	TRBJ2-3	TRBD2	CAISEGLGGADTQYF	TGTGCCATCAGTGAGGGACTAGGCGGGGCAGATACGCAGTATTTT
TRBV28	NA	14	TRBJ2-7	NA	CASSLVSQGLEQYF	TGTGCCAGCAGTTTGGTCTCGCAGGGGCTCGAGCAGTACTTC
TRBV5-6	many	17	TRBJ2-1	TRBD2	CASSSPGLAGSYNEQFF	TGTGCCAGCAGCTCGCCGGGACTAGCGGGCTCCTACAATGAGCAGTTCTTC
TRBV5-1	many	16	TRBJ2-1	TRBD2	CASSLYSGGPYNEQFF	TGCGCCAGCAGCTTGTACAGCGGGGGGCCTTACAATGAGCAGTTCTTC
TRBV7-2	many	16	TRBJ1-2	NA	CASSRRTGLSDYGYTF	TGTGCCAGCAGCCGACGAACGGGATTATCGGACTATGGCTACACCTTC
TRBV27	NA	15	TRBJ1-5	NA	CASSFGRGSNQPQHF	TGTGCCAGCAGTTTCGGGCGGGGAAGCAATCAGCCCCAGCATTTT
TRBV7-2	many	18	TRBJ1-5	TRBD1	CASSPGQTLEYSNQPQHF	TGTGCCAGCTCCCCGGGACAGACACTAGAATATAGCAATCAGCCCCAGCATTTT
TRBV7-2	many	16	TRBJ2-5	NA	CASSLVTFWEEETQYF	TGTGCCAGCAGCTTAGTTACGTTCTGGGAGGAAGAGACCCAGTACTTC
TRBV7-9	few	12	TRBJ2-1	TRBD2	CASSGSGGQRFF	TGTGCCAGCAGCGGTAGCGGGGGCCAGCGGTTCTTC
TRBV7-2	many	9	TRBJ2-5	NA	CAVGETQYF	TGTGCCGTCGGCGAGACCCAGTACTTC
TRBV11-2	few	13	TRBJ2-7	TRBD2	CASSLAGGSEQYF	TGTGCCAGCAGCTTAGCGGGAGGAAGCGAGCAGTACTTC
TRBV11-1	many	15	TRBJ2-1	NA	CASSPDWTSYNEQFF	TGTGCCAGCAGCCCGGACTGGACCTCCTACAATGAGCAGTTCTTC
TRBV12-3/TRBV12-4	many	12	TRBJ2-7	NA	CASSPRDPEQYF	TGTGCCAGCAGCCCCAGGGATCCCGAGCAGTACTTC
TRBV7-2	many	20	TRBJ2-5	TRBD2	CASSSPGLEEWIGFQETQYF	TGTGCCAGCAGCTCGCCGGGACTAGAGGAATGGATAGGGTTCCAAGAGACCCAGTACTTC
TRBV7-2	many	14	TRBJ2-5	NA	CASGWRNHQETQYF	TGTGCCAGCGGGTGGCGGAATCACCAAGAGACCCAGTACTTC
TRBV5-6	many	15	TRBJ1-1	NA	CASSRPGRWDTEAFF	TGTGCCAGCAGCCGACCCGGACGGTGGGACACTGAAGCTTTCTTT
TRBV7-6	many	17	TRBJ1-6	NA	CASSLAKGLTYNSPLHF	TGTGCCAGCAGCTTAGCTAAGGGTCTGACCTATAATTCACCCCTCCACTTT
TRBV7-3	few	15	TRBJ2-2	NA	CASSLDGVDTGELFF	TGTGCCAGCAGCTTAGATGGGGTCGACACCGGGGAGCTGTTTTTT
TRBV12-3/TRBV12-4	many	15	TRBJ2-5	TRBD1	CASSLDGTAQETQYF	TGTGCCAGCAGTTTAGACGGGACAGCTCAAGAGACCCAGTACTTC
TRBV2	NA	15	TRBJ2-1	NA	CASSEAQAGANEQFF	TGTGCCAGCAGTGAAGCGCAGGCGGGGGCCAATGAGCAGTTCTTC
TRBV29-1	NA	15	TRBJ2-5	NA	CSTLRDGNVQETQYF	TGCAGCACTCTCCGGGACGGGAACGTACAAGAGACCCAGTACTTC
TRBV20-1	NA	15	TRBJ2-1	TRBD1	CSARDGTGNYNEQFF	TGCAGTGCTAGAGACGGGACAGGAAACTACAATGAGCAGTTCTTC
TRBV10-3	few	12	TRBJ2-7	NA	CAISESRIQQYF	TGTGCCATCAGTGAGTCCCGGATCCAGCAGTACTTC
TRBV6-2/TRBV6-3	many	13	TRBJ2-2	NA	CASSLMNTGELFF	TGTGCCAGCAGTCTGATGAACACCGGGGAGCTGTTTTTT
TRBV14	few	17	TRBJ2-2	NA	CASSPLGWGVNTGELFF	TGTGCCAGCAGCCCACTGGGGTGGGGAGTGAACACCGGGGAGCTGTTTTTT
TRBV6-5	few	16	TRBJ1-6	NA	CASSSTGGFGNSPLHF	TGTGCCAGCAGTTCGACCGGGGGGTTTGGGAATTCACCCCTCCACTTT
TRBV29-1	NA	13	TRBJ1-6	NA	CSVRLAYNSPLHF	TGCAGCGTTAGGCTGGCCTATAATTCACCCCTCCACTTT
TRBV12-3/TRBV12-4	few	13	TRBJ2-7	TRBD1	CASNRQGNYEQYF	TGTGCCAGCAATAGACAGGGTAACTACGAGCAGTACTTC
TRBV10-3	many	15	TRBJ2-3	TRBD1	CAIRKDRGRGDTQYF	TGTGCCATCAGGAAAGACAGGGGGCGAGGAGATACGCAGTATTTT
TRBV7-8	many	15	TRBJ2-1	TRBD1	CASSLEDRGSNEQFF	TGTGCCAGCAGCTTAGAGGACAGGGGGAGCAATGAGCAGTTCTTC
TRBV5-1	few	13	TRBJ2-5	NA	CASSIMGPETQYF	TGCGCCAGCAGCATCATGGGGCCAGAGACCCAGTACTTC
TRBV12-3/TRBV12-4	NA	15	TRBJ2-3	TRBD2	CASSRAGGSTDTQYF	TGTGCCAGCAGTAGAGCGGGGGGTAGCACAGATACGCAGTATTTT
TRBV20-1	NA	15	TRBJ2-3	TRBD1	CSAPGQGRFTDTQYF	TGCAGTGCTCCCGGACAGGGAAGATTCACAGATACGCAGTATTTT
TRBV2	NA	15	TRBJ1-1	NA	CASGPTPQKNTEAFF	TGTGCCAGCGGACCAACGCCCCAGAAGAACACTGAAGCTTTCTTT
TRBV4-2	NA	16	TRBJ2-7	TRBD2	CASSQESSGVPYEQYF	TGTGCCAGCAGCCAAGAATCTAGCGGGGTACCCTACGAGCAGTACTTC
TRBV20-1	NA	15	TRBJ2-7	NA	CSARKVVDSQYEQYF	TGCAGTGCTAGAAAGGTGGTGGACAGTCAATACGAGCAGTACTTC
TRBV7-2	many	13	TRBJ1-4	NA	CASSLDSREKLFF	TGTGCCAGCAGCTTAGACAGTCGCGAAAAACTGTTTTTT
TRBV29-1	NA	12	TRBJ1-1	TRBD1	CSVGVGGADAFF	TGCAGCGTTGGGGTAGGGGGCGCGGATGCTTTCTTT
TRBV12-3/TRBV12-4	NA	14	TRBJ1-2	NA	CASTIGSFPDGYTF	TGTGCCAGCACCATCGGGTCTTTCCCCGATGGCTACACCTTC
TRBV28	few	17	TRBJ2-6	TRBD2	CASRRGGIPSGANVLTF	TGTGCCAGCCGCCGGGGGGGGATACCCTCTGGGGCCAACGTCCTGACTTTC
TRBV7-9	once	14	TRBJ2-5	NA	CASSLRGERETQYF	TGTGCCAGCAGCTTAAGAGGGGAGCGAGAGACCCAGTACTTC
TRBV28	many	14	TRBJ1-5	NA	CATTKSGDNQPQHF	TGTGCCACGACGAAATCGGGGGACAATCAGCCCCAGCATTTT
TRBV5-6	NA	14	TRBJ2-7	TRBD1	CASSVGQSFYEQYF	TGTGCCAGCAGCGTGGGACAGAGCTTCTACGAGCAGTACTTC
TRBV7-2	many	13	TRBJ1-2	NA	CASSPTREYGYTF	TGTGCCAGCAGCCCAACGAGGGAGTACGGCTACACCTTC
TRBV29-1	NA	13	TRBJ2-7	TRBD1	CSAWGQEAYEQYF	TGCAGCGCTTGGGGACAGGAAGCCTACGAGCAGTACTTC
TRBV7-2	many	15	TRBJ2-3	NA	CASSLSVSRTDTQYF	TGTGCCAGCAGCTTAAGCGTCTCACGCACAGATACGCAGTATTTT
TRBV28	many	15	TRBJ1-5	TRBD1	CASSTWDRERQPQHF	TGTGCCAGCAGCACCTGGGACAGGGAGAGGCAGCCCCAGCATTTT
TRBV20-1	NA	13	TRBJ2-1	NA	CSASRGDYNEQFF	TGCAGTGCTAGTAGAGGGGACTACAATGAGCAGTTCTTC
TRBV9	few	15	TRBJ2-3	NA	CASSVEGTSTDTQYF	TGTGCCAGCAGCGTAGAGGGGACTAGCACAGATACGCAGTATTTT
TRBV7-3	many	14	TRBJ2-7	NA	CASSFDGGRNEQYF	TGTGCCAGCAGCTTTGACGGGGGCCGGAACGAGCAGTACTTC